This T cell receptor (beta chain) is from a study of shared clonotypes between healthy human individuals. Sequencing used immunoSEQ multiplex PCR; TCRdb keeps in-frame clones, though not all of them. The table records about 530,000 clones, less than 96% of them present only once. The CDR3 is 21 residues long. Source material: naive CD4+ T cells sorted from blood. This sample's subset: CD45RA+ positively selected. The TCR originated in a woman between 25 and 40 years old in good health. The gene calls are TRBV21-1 and TRBJ2-1; the table's TRBD2 call for D was not verified on the DNA. TRBV21-1 is a listed pseudogene. The CDR3 nucleotides are TGTGCCAGCAGCAAATTCAGGGGGACTAGCGGGAGAGCCCTCACCGGTAATGAGCAGTTCTTC. Its protein product is CASSKFRGTSGRALTGNEQFF.